This TCR beta chain was profiled in a study of T cells in women clearing cervical HPV infection. Study details: Case blood was drawn when the lesion was first found; control blood after infection became undetectable.

Sequencing used immunoSEQ multiplex PCR; TCRdb keeps in-frame clones, though not all of them. Its clone listing holds roughly 30,000 clones. The clonotype comes from a woman aged 18 to 75 with a cervical HPV16 infection that either progressed to CIN3+ or cleared (not recorded which). The specimen was blood buffy coat.

The CDR3 sequence: CASSWGGRDYGYTF. CDR3 DNA, as far as it was read: TGTGCCAGCAGCTGGGGGGGGCGCGACTATGGC. The chain couples TRBV5-6 to TRBJ1-2, with a possible D match to TRBD1 (6 bases). Read coverage stops 3 residues before the CDR3 terminus; the germline J gene supplies the remainder. V lost 3 bases and J lost 3, with 12 bases in between. Germline V gene data show CDR1 as SGHDT and CDR2 as YYEEEE. The CDR3 length is 14 residues.